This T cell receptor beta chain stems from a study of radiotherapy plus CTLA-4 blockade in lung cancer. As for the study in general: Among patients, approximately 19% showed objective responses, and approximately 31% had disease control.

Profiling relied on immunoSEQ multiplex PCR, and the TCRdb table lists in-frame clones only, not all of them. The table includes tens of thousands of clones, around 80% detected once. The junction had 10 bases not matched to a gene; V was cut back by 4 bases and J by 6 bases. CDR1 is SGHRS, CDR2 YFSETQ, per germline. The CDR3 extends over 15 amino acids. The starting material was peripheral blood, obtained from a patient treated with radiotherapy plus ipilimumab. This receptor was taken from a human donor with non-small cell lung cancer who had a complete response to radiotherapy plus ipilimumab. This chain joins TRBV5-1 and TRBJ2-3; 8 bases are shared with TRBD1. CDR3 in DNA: TGCGCCAGCAGCCGTACCGGACAGGGAATCGATACGCAGTATTTT. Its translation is CASSRTGQGIDTQYF.